The TCR beta chain under discussion was sequenced for a study of OX40 agonist ivuxolimab in advanced cancers. Notes on the study in general: Clonal expansion by week 6 occurred in CD4+ and CD8+ blood T cells (at 0.1 to 3.0 mg/kg).

The CDR3 is made up of 15 amino acids. The germline CDR1 and CDR2 sequences are LNHDA and SQIVND (reference sequence). The V gene lost 3 bases and the J gene lost 2 bases, with 11 bases spanning the gap. The protocol was immunoSEQ multiplex PCR, while the TCRdb copy is restricted to in-frame clones and leaves out a portion. The sample records 70,000 to 95,000 clones, 80% to 90% being singletons. Points on this clone: Its antigen is currently unknown.

The origin of this receptor is an adult with an advanced solid tumor such as melanoma, head and neck, liver or kidney cancer. The chain combines TRBV19 with TRBJ2-1; no firm D call. The source was CD4+ or CD8+ T cells sorted from blood, collected in a trial of the OX40 agonist ivuxolimab. CDR3 bases: TGTGCCAGTAGTATTAGCAGCCAGACCTACAATGAGCAGTTCTTC. Its protein is CASSISSQTYNEQFF. The complete variable domain, with remaining parts taken from reference TRBV19 and TRBJ2-1, reads DGGITQSPKYLFRKEGQNVTLSCEQNLNHDAMYWYRQDPGQGLRLIYYSQIVNDFQKGDIAEGYSVSREKKESFPLTVTSAQKNPTAFYLCASSISSQTYNEQFFGPGTRLTVL.